A selection of T cell receptor beta chains follows, all from one sample in a study of technical replicates of blood from four donors. Produced via immunoSEQ multiplex PCR; TCRdb's table is partial and in-frame only. The data contain just over 95,000 clones, approximately 94% of them singletons. Sequencing used T cells isolated from PBMCs. The receptors were sampled from a human donor in good health. The CDR3 runs from the conserved cysteine through the conserved F or W. Fields, in order: D gene, V gene, CDR3 protein. The D gene is left open where the match is weak.

TRBD2	TRBV6-5	CASSLLAGPYNEQFF
TRBD1	TRBV7-9	CASSLGTGKGYTF
.	TRBV30	CAWSVQGNDEQYF
.	TRBV30	CAWSREEQYF
.	TRBV9	CASSVGDTFSYEQYF
TRBD1	TRBV4-1	CASSPPGQGSGELFF
.	TRBV25-1	CASSESYEQYF
.	TRBV18	CASSQTAGLNSYEQYF
TRBD2	TRBV5-1	CASSWKLAGDRDTQYF
.	TRBV7-8	CASSDRSNEQYF
TRBD1	TRBV4-3	CASSQGTGIYGYTF
.	TRBV6-4	CASRPNQGGGGYTF
.	TRBV7-9	CASSLVGQPGVFF
TRBD1	TRBV28	CASSLGTLRDRRTDTQYF
.	TRBV9	CASSVAAGYGYTF
.	TRBV27	CASSLTGPSNQPQHF
TRBD2	TRBV9	CASSAASGSHPEQFF
TRBD1	TRBV19	CASSMARARGLLGNEQFF
.	TRBV2	CASRLVSYEQYF
.	TRBV11-3	CASRQVETQYF
TRBD2	TRBV7-3	CASSLGTSGSETQYF
TRBD2	TRBV27	CASRLLAGGQGSYEQYF
TRBD1	TRBV5-1	CASSESIRTGSAGVPGKLYEQYF
.	TRBV30	CAWSVIRGTGNTIYF
.	TRBV6-1	CASSEVEDTSYEQYF
TRBD2	TRBV29-1	CSVVGLAGGGPIYEQYF